A selection of T cell receptor beta chains follows, all from one sample in a study of shared clonotypes between healthy human individuals. Measured with immunoSEQ multiplex PCR; TCRdb has only the in-frame clones, and not every one. The sample includes roughly 2 million clones, roughly 94% of them seen just once. Source material: naive CD8+ T cells sorted from blood. The receptors originated from a man between 18 and 29 years old in good health. Both conserved end residues are part of each CDR3. The order of the fields is clone size, V gene, J gene, CDR3 length, D gene, CDR3 protein, CDR3 DNA. A D gene is named only where the DNA matches it firmly. Only some rows state a clone size, as once, few, many or a class for expanded clones.

clone size: .; V gene: TRBV5-4; J gene: TRBJ2-2; CDR3 length: 16; D gene: TRBD1; CDR3 protein: CASSFPGQGVAGELFF; CDR3 DNA: TGTGCCAGCAGCTTTCCGGGACAGGGGGTCGCCGGGGAGCTGTTTTTT
clone size: .; V gene: TRBV18; J gene: TRBJ2-7; CDR3 length: 15; D gene: .; CDR3 protein: CASSPLEGSGYEQYF; CDR3 DNA: TGTGCCAGCTCACCCCTTGAGGGCTCGGGATACGAGCAGTACTTC
clone size: .; V gene: TRBV19; J gene: TRBJ1-4; CDR3 length: 15; D gene: TRBD1; CDR3 protein: CASSGTGTLNEKLFF; CDR3 DNA: TGTGCCAGTAGTGGGACAGGAACCCTTAATGAAAAACTGTTTTTT
clone size: once; V gene: TRBV18; J gene: TRBJ1-1; CDR3 length: 14; D gene: .; CDR3 protein: CASSPERPTTEAFF; CDR3 DNA: TGTGCCAGCTCACCAGAGCGCCCAACCACTGAAGCTTTCTTT
clone size: .; V gene: TRBV7-9; J gene: TRBJ1-2; CDR3 length: 15; D gene: TRBD1; CDR3 protein: CASSPKTGGEGGYTF; CDR3 DNA: TGTGCCAGCAGCCCTAAGACAGGGGGCGAAGGTGGCTACACCTTC
clone size: .; V gene: TRBV9; J gene: TRBJ1-3; CDR3 length: 15; D gene: .; CDR3 protein: CASNLGPNSGNTIYF; CDR3 DNA: TGTGCCAGCAACTTAGGACCGAACTCTGGAAACACCATATATTTT
clone size: .; V gene: TRBV2; J gene: TRBJ2-7; CDR3 length: 18; D gene: TRBD2; CDR3 protein: CASSWRLAGGPGVNEQYF; CDR3 DNA: TGTGCCAGCAGTTGGCGTTTAGCGGGAGGGCCAGGAGTGAACGAGCAGTACTTC
clone size: .; V gene: TRBV7-2; J gene: TRBJ2-2; CDR3 length: 14; D gene: .; CDR3 protein: CASSLASAGGELFF; CDR3 DNA: TGTGCCAGCAGCTTAGCGTCCGCGGGAGGGGAGCTGTTTTTT
clone size: once; V gene: TRBV7-7; J gene: TRBJ1-4; CDR3 length: 14; D gene: TRBD1; CDR3 protein: CASSTGVSGEKLFF; CDR3 DNA: TGTGCTAGCAGCACAGGGGTTTCCGGTGAAAAACTGTTTTTT
clone size: .; V gene: TRBV13; J gene: TRBJ2-1; CDR3 length: 17; D gene: TRBD2; CDR3 protein: CASSPGTSGGIYNEQFF; CDR3 DNA: TGTGCCAGCAGCCCCGGGACTAGCGGGGGTATTTACAATGAGCAGTTCTTC
clone size: .; V gene: TRBV27; J gene: TRBJ1-2; CDR3 length: 14; D gene: TRBD1; CDR3 protein: CASSWTGASYGYTF; CDR3 DNA: TGTGCCAGCAGTTGGACAGGAGCATCCTATGGCTACACCTTC
clone size: .; V gene: TRBV11-2; J gene: TRBJ1-6; CDR3 length: 17; D gene: .; CDR3 protein: CASSLGRGEGYNSPLHF; CDR3 DNA: TGTGCCAGCAGCTTAGGAAGGGGCGAAGGTTATAATTCACCCCTCCACTTT
clone size: .; V gene: TRBV29-1; J gene: TRBJ2-3; CDR3 length: 14; D gene: .; CDR3 protein: CSAEGSWDTDTQYF; CDR3 DNA: TGCAGCGCTGAAGGATCATGGGACACAGATACGCAGTATTTT
clone size: .; V gene: TRBV4-3; J gene: TRBJ1-4; CDR3 length: 15; D gene: .; CDR3 protein: CASSQVWATNEKLFF; CDR3 DNA: TGCGCCAGCAGCCAAGTGTGGGCAACTAATGAAAAACTGTTTTTT
clone size: .; V gene: TRBV14; J gene: TRBJ2-4; CDR3 length: 15; D gene: .; CDR3 protein: CASSPQGAPKNIQYF; CDR3 DNA: TGTGCCAGCAGCCCGCAGGGAGCCCCCAAAAACATTCAGTACTTC
clone size: .; V gene: TRBV13; J gene: TRBJ2-1; CDR3 length: 17; D gene: TRBD2; CDR3 protein: CASSSAAGTRANNEQFF; CDR3 DNA: TGTGCCAGCAGCTCCGCTGCCGGGACTAGGGCCAACAATGAGCAGTTCTTC
clone size: .; V gene: TRBV5-4; J gene: TRBJ2-7; CDR3 length: 14; D gene: .; CDR3 protein: CASSLGDDRYEQYF; CDR3 DNA: TGTGCCAGCAGCTTGGGGGACGACAGGTACGAGCAGTACTTC
clone size: .; V gene: TRBV7-9; J gene: TRBJ2-2; CDR3 length: 14; D gene: TRBD1; CDR3 protein: CASSNTGGTGELFF; CDR3 DNA: TGTGCCAGCAGTAATACAGGGGGCACCGGGGAGCTGTTTTTT
clone size: .; V gene: TRBV29-1; J gene: TRBJ2-3; CDR3 length: 13; D gene: .; CDR3 protein: CSVEGRVTDTQYF; CDR3 DNA: TGCAGCGTTGAGGGCAGGGTAACAGATACGCAGTATTTT
clone size: .; V gene: TRBV6-1; J gene: TRBJ2-7; CDR3 length: 14; D gene: TRBD1; CDR3 protein: CASSEYDRGGEQYF; CDR3 DNA: TGTGCCAGCAGTGAATATGACAGGGGCGGCGAGCAGTACTTC
clone size: .; V gene: TRBV7-9; J gene: TRBJ2-7; CDR3 length: 14; D gene: .; CDR3 protein: CASSLGGTNYEQYF; CDR3 DNA: TGTGCCAGCAGCTTAGGAGGGACGAACTACGAGCAGTACTTC
clone size: .; V gene: TRBV28; J gene: TRBJ2-1; CDR3 length: 13; D gene: .; CDR3 protein: CASSLGRTIEQFF; CDR3 DNA: TGTGCCAGCAGTCTCGGACGGACCATTGAGCAGTTCTTC
clone size: .; V gene: TRBV10-2; J gene: TRBJ1-5; CDR3 length: 15; D gene: .; CDR3 protein: CASSESRTNNQPQHF; CDR3 DNA: TGCGCCAGCAGTGAGTCTCGGACAAACAATCAGCCCCAGCATTTT
clone size: .; V gene: TRBV11-2; J gene: TRBJ1-1; CDR3 length: 13; D gene: .; CDR3 protein: CASSWTRNTEAFF; CDR3 DNA: TGTGCCAGCAGCTGGACTAGGAACACTGAAGCTTTCTTT
clone size: .; V gene: TRBV5-6; J gene: TRBJ1-2; CDR3 length: 14; D gene: .; CDR3 protein: CASSFVWTVSGYTF; CDR3 DNA: TGTGCCAGCAGCTTCGTGTGGACGGTGAGCGGCTACACCTTC
clone size: .; V gene: TRBV5-6; J gene: TRBJ2-7; CDR3 length: 13; D gene: TRBD2; CDR3 protein: CASSFGGTYEQYF; CDR3 DNA: TGTGCCAGCAGCTTCGGGGGGACCTACGAGCAGTACTTC
clone size: .; V gene: TRBV6-1; J gene: TRBJ1-1; CDR3 length: 15; D gene: .; CDR3 protein: CASWSETYMNTEAFF; CDR3 DNA: TGTGCCAGTTGGTCCGAGACATACATGAACACTGAAGCTTTCTTT
clone size: .; V gene: TRBV7-2; J gene: TRBJ1-2; CDR3 length: 15; D gene: .; CDR3 protein: CASSLRPRNDYGYTF; CDR3 DNA: TGTGCCAGCAGCCTTCGACCCCGGAATGACTATGGCTACACCTTC
clone size: .; V gene: TRBV2; J gene: TRBJ1-5; CDR3 length: 14; D gene: TRBD1; CDR3 protein: CASSEGQGVQPQHF; CDR3 DNA: TGTGCCAGCAGTGAGGGACAGGGCGTGCAGCCCCAGCATTTT
clone size: few; V gene: TRBV30; J gene: TRBJ2-7; CDR3 length: 13; D gene: TRBD1; CDR3 protein: CAWSGTGSYEQYF; CDR3 DNA: TGTGCCTGGAGTGGGACAGGCTCCTACGAGCAGTACTTC
clone size: .; V gene: TRBV5-1; J gene: TRBJ2-1; CDR3 length: 14; D gene: .; CDR3 protein: CASRGTGPYNEQFF; CDR3 DNA: TGCGCCAGCAGAGGAACAGGGCCCTACAATGAGCAGTTCTTC
clone size: .; V gene: TRBV5-1; J gene: TRBJ2-1; CDR3 length: 14; D gene: TRBD2; CDR3 protein: CASSLQRGDNEQFF; CDR3 DNA: TGCGCCAGCAGCTTGCAACGGGGGGACAATGAGCAGTTCTTC
clone size: few; V gene: TRBV6-1; J gene: TRBJ2-1; CDR3 length: 13; D gene: .; CDR3 protein: CASSEALYNEQFF; CDR3 DNA: TGTGCCAGCAGTGAAGCGCTATACAATGAGCAGTTCTTC
clone size: .; V gene: TRBV11-2; J gene: TRBJ2-7; CDR3 length: 15; D gene: TRBD2; CDR3 protein: CASSYTSGMTYEQYF; CDR3 DNA: TGTGCCAGCAGCTATACTAGCGGGATGACCTACGAGCAGTACTTC
clone size: .; V gene: TRBV28; J gene: TRBJ1-2; CDR3 length: 14; D gene: TRBD1; CDR3 protein: CASSPRTGWYGYTF; CDR3 DNA: TGTGCCAGCAGTCCCCGGACAGGGTGGTATGGCTACACCTTC
clone size: .; V gene: TRBV29-1; J gene: TRBJ2-3; CDR3 length: 17; D gene: TRBD2; CDR3 protein: CSANGLAGEGATDTQYF; CDR3 DNA: TGCAGCGCGAACGGACTAGCGGGAGAGGGAGCGACAGATACGCAGTATTTT
clone size: .; V gene: TRBV29-1; J gene: TRBJ2-7; CDR3 length: 12; D gene: .; CDR3 protein: CSVKTASYEQYF; CDR3 DNA: TGCAGCGTTAAGACAGCCTCCTACGAGCAGTACTTC
clone size: .; V gene: TRBV5-6; J gene: TRBJ2-5; CDR3 length: 13; D gene: .; CDR3 protein: CASSLDQGQTQYF; CDR3 DNA: TGTGCCAGCAGCTTGGATCAGGGACAGACCCAGTACTTC
clone size: .; V gene: TRBV7-6; J gene: TRBJ1-1; CDR3 length: 16; D gene: TRBD1; CDR3 protein: CASSPLQGERNTEAFF; CDR3 DNA: TGTGCCAGCAGCCCCTTGCAGGGGGAGAGGAACACTGAAGCTTTCTTT
clone size: .; V gene: TRBV4-3; J gene: TRBJ1-3; CDR3 length: 16; D gene: .; CDR3 protein: CASSQDRPGSGNTIYF; CDR3 DNA: TGCGCCAGCAGCCAAGACCGCCCGGGATCCGGAAACACCATATATTTT
clone size: .; V gene: TRBV18; J gene: TRBJ2-1; CDR3 length: 15; D gene: .; CDR3 protein: CSSSPPAGLFNEQFF; CDR3 DNA: TGTTCCAGCTCACCACCCGCGGGGCTCTTCAATGAGCAGTTCTTC
clone size: .; V gene: TRBV28; J gene: TRBJ2-7; CDR3 length: 16; D gene: .; CDR3 protein: CASSLLVGGGSYEQYF; CDR3 DNA: TGTGCCAGCAGTTTATTAGTCGGGGGAGGATCCTACGAGCAGTACTTC
clone size: .; V gene: TRBV10-1; J gene: TRBJ2-2; CDR3 length: 17; D gene: .; CDR3 protein: CASSDPRSELGSGELFF; CDR3 DNA: TGCGCCAGCAGTGACCCGCGCTCGGAGTTAGGGTCCGGGGAGCTGTTTTTT
clone size: once; V gene: TRBV4-1; J gene: TRBJ2-7; CDR3 length: 13; D gene: .; CDR3 protein: CASSREPAYEQYF; CDR3 DNA: TGCGCCAGCAGCCGAGAGCCAGCCTACGAGCAGTACTTC
clone size: .; V gene: TRBV29-1; J gene: TRBJ1-2; CDR3 length: 14; D gene: .; CDR3 protein: CSVYAGQTNYGYTF; CDR3 DNA: TGCAGCGTTTATGCTGGGCAGACCAACTATGGCTACACCTTC
clone size: .; V gene: TRBV12-5; J gene: TRBJ2-7; CDR3 length: 13; D gene: TRBD2; CDR3 protein: CASGSAGGDEQYF; CDR3 DNA: TGTGCTAGTGGTTCAGCGGGAGGGGACGAGCAGTACTTC
clone size: .; V gene: TRBV13; J gene: TRBJ2-7; CDR3 length: 13; D gene: .; CDR3 protein: CASSWAQGYEQYF; CDR3 DNA: TGTGCCAGCAGCTGGGCCCAGGGGTACGAGCAGTACTTC
clone size: .; V gene: TRBV7-8; J gene: TRBJ1-3; CDR3 length: 17; D gene: .; CDR3 protein: CASSEPTDGFSGNTIYF; CDR3 DNA: TGTGCCAGCAGCGAACCTACGGACGGATTCTCTGGAAACACCATATATTTT
clone size: .; V gene: TRBV28; J gene: TRBJ2-7; CDR3 length: 14; D gene: .; CDR3 protein: CASHRPGSSYEQYF; CDR3 DNA: TGTGCCAGTCACAGGCCCGGGAGTTCCTACGAGCAGTACTTC
clone size: .; V gene: TRBV6-5; J gene: TRBJ2-7; CDR3 length: 14; D gene: TRBD2; CDR3 protein: CASSFSGGGYEQYF; CDR3 DNA: TGTGCCAGCAGTTTCAGCGGGGGGGGTTACGAGCAGTACTTC
clone size: .; V gene: TRBV20-1; J gene: TRBJ2-5; CDR3 length: 11; D gene: .; CDR3 protein: CSLGYQETQYF; CDR3 DNA: TGCAGTTTGGGGTACCAAGAGACCCAGTACTTC
clone size: many; V gene: TRBV2; J gene: TRBJ1-1; CDR3 length: 11; D gene: .; CDR3 protein: CASRTGSEAFF; CDR3 DNA: TGTGCCAGCAGGACGGGATCTGAAGCTTTCTTT
clone size: .; V gene: TRBV15; J gene: TRBJ2-5; CDR3 length: 17; D gene: TRBD2; CDR3 protein: CATRKMGLAEEGETQYF; CDR3 DNA: TGTGCCACCAGGAAAATGGGGCTAGCGGAAGAGGGGGAGACCCAGTACTTC
clone size: .; V gene: TRBV28; J gene: TRBJ1-1; CDR3 length: 13; D gene: .; CDR3 protein: CASQKEQEAEAFF; CDR3 DNA: TGTGCCAGCCAGAAAGAGCAGGAGGCTGAAGCTTTCTTT
clone size: .; V gene: TRBV28; J gene: TRBJ2-7; CDR3 length: 16; D gene: TRBD1; CDR3 protein: CASSHAPGQGSYEQYF; CDR3 DNA: TGTGCCAGCAGTCATGCTCCGGGACAGGGGTCCTACGAGCAGTACTTC
clone size: .; V gene: TRBV2; J gene: TRBJ1-2; CDR3 length: 13; D gene: TRBD1; CDR3 protein: CARRDREASGYTF; CDR3 DNA: TGTGCCAGAAGGGACAGGGAGGCTTCTGGCTACACCTTC
clone size: .; V gene: TRBV12-5; J gene: TRBJ2-1; CDR3 length: 13; D gene: .; CDR3 protein: CASGLSPGNEQFF; CDR3 DNA: TGTGCTAGTGGTTTGTCTCCTGGCAATGAGCAGTTCTTC
clone size: .; V gene: TRBV5-6; J gene: TRBJ2-1; CDR3 length: 16; D gene: .; CDR3 protein: CASSPGQQSSYNEQFF; CDR3 DNA: TGTGCCAGCAGTCCTGGACAGCAGAGCTCCTACAATGAGCAGTTCTTC
clone size: .; V gene: TRBV27; J gene: TRBJ1-2; CDR3 length: 16; D gene: .; CDR3 protein: CASSLNSVAGDYGYTF; CDR3 DNA: TGTGCCAGCAGTTTGAACTCGGTGGCGGGGGACTATGGCTACACCTTC
clone size: once; V gene: TRBV6-1; J gene: TRBJ1-1; CDR3 length: 15; D gene: .; CDR3 protein: CASSERDTRDREAFF; CDR3 DNA: TGTGCCAGCAGTGAAAGGGACACGAGGGATCGTGAAGCTTTCTTT